A single sample gave rise to the 21 T cell receptor beta chains below, sequenced in a study of OX40 agonist ivuxolimab in advanced cancers. Here immunoSEQ multiplex PCR was the method, and the copy in TCRdb shows in-frame clones only, minus some. The sample shows approximately 50,000 clones, around 87% of them seen only once. The sample here was CD4+ or CD8+ T cells sorted from blood, taken in a trial of the OX40 agonist ivuxolimab. The receptors were sampled from an adult with an advanced solid tumor such as melanoma, head and neck, liver or kidney cancer.

The chain is built from TRBV7-6 and TRBJ1-2; D might be TRBD1 (5 bases). The CDR3 runs to 16 residues. V shed 2 bases and J shed 2 bases, with 15 bases lying between them. CDR1 SGHVS and CDR2 FNYEAQ come from the germline V gene. The CDR3 sequence is CASSLTFRGQNYGYTF. The CDR3 DNA reads TGTGCCAGCAGCTTAACATTCCGGGGCCAAAACTATGGCTACACCTTC.

V and J are TRBV5-4 and TRBJ1-3; D not certain. The CDR3 sequence is 15 residues long. Germline loops: CDR1 SGHNT, CDR2 YYREEE (reference sequence). V lost 1 base and J lost 4, with 12 bases in between. The chain's CDR3 is CASSLRRNGGNTIYF. The CDR3, as DNA: TGTGCCAGCAGCTTGCGACGGAATGGCGGAAACACCATATATTTT.

The chain combines TRBV11-2 with TRBJ1-4; D gene uncertain. This CDR3 is 16 amino acids long. V lost 2 bases and J lost 5, with 15 bases in between. The V gene's germline CDR1 is SGHAT and CDR2 FQNNGV. CDR3 loop: CASSLKTAPDNEKLFF. The CDR3 region has the DNA TGTGCCAGCAGCTTAAAGACCGCACCGGACAATGAAAAACTGTTTTTT.

The sample holds a few counts of this clone. This chain uses TRBV7-8 with TRBJ2-7, with D unresolved. This CDR3 region has 14 residues. Trimming removed 5 bases from V and 5 bases from J, with 16 bases in between. The germline CDR1 and CDR2 sequences are SGHVS and FQNEAQ. CDR3 nucleotide sequence: TGTGCCAGCAGCCGTCTCCTTATTCGCGACGAGCAGTACTTC. It yields the protein CASSRLLIRDEQYF.

This chain joins TRBV28 and TRBJ1-2, with D possibly TRBD1 on 5 matching bases. V was cut by 5 bases and J by 4 bases, with 17 bases left in between. Germline CDR1 reads MDHEN; CDR2 reads SYDVKM. CDR3 size: 15 residues. CDR3 loop: CASSPGTGLRYGYTF. CDR3 DNA: TGTGCCAGCAGTCCAGGGACCGGGCTCCGCTATGGCTACACCTTC.

The V call is TRBV18, the J call TRBJ1-5; D is unresolved. The CDR3 is made up of 13 amino acids. The V end lost 3 bases, the J end lost 7 bases, and 10 bases lay between the germline ends. Germline V lookup: CDR1 KGHSH, CDR2 LQKENI. The CDR3 DNA is TGTGCCAGCTCACCGACCCGTGAGCAGCCCCAGCATTTT. It specifies CASSPTREQPQHF. Full variable domain (missing parts from reference TRBV18 and TRBJ1-5): NAGVMQNPRHLVRRRGQEARLRCSPMKGHSHVYWYRQLPEEGLKFMVYLQKENIIDESGMPKERFSAEFPKEGPSILRIQQVVRGDSAAYFCASSPTREQPQHFGDGTRLSIL.

The genes are TRBV6-1 and TRBJ2-7; 8 bases are shared with TRBD1. The germline gives CDR1 MNHNS, CDR2 SASEGT. The CDR3 runs 16 residues. Trimming took 0 bases from V and 3 from J; bases not matched to a gene: 7. The CDR3 nucleotides are TGTGCCAGCAGTGAAGCGTCGGGGACAGGCTACTACGAGCAGTACTTC. Translated: CASSEASGTGYYEQYF.

This clone was seen only a few times. The chain carries TRBV20-1 and TRBJ1-4; D unclear. The germline V and J ends were trimmed by 3 bases and 7 bases, with 6 bases remaining between them. Germline-derived CDR1 and CDR2 are DFQATT and SNEGSKA (reference sequence). This CDR3 region has 11 residues. This chain's CDR3 is CSARVGEKLFF. The DNA of the CDR3 is TGCAGTGCTAGGGTCGGTGAAAAACTGTTTTTT.

The gene calls are TRBV9 and TRBJ2-2, with D hard to call. The CDR3 has 14 residues. Germline V gives CDR1 SGDLS, CDR2 YYNGEE. V was shortened by 1 base and J by 4 bases, with 8 bases between the two germline ends. The CDR3 region is CASSVISSTGELFF. Here the CDR3 DNA reads TGTGCCAGCAGCGTAATTAGCTCCACCGGGGAGCTGTTTTTT. Full variable domain (remainder filled in from reference TRBV9 and TRBJ2-2): DSGVTQTPKHLITATGQRVTLRCSPRSGDLSVYWYQQSLDQGLQFLIQYYNGEERAKGNILERFSAQQFPDLHSELNLSSLELGDSALYFCASSVISSTGELFFGEGSRLTVL.

This clone has a single count. V gene TRBV25-1 combines with J gene TRBJ1-2, with TRBD1 matching 7 bases. Germline trimming cut 8 bases from V and 5 bases from J; bases unmatched to any gene: 17. The CDR3 consists of 16 residues. CDR1 MGHDK and CDR2 SYGVNS come from the germline V gene. This CDR3 reads CASLDRAGGKNYGYTF. CDR3 coding DNA: TGTGCCAGCCTTGACAGGGCGGGCGGGAAAAATTATGGCTACACCTTC.

The table lists this clone with a few counts. The CDR3 is CASSLRVATNEKLFF. CDR3 in DNA: TGTGCCAGCAGCCTACGAGTAGCAACTAATGAAAAACTGTTTTTT. The genes are TRBV27 and TRBJ1-4; no reliable D call. Germline V gene sequence: CDR1 MNHEY, CDR2 SMNVEV (reference sequence). The CDR3 extends over 15 amino acids. V was shortened by 6 bases and J by 0 bases, with 11 bases between the two germline ends.

This clone turned up a few times. The rearrangement uses TRBV10-3 and TRBJ2-7; D perhaps matches TRBD1 (6 bases). Trimming stripped 5 bases from V and 5 bases from J, with 16 bases between. Germline lookup yields CDR1 ENHRY and CDR2 SYGVKD. This CDR3 is built from 14 residues. The CDR3 sequence: CAISKQGVVDEQYF. The CDR3 nucleotides are TGTGCCATCAGTAAACAGGGTGTTGTCGACGAGCAGTACTTC.

The chain has TRBV28 and TRBJ2-7; D remains unclear. The V gene lost 6 bases and the J gene lost 2 bases, with 14 bases spanning the gap. The CDR3 contains 14 residues. Germline V gene sequence: CDR1 MDHEN, CDR2 SYDVKM. CDR3 residues: CASRPVGGPYEQYF. The CDR3 nucleotides are TGTGCCAGCAGGCCCGTCGGTGGACCCTACGAGCAGTACTTC.

The V and J genes are TRBV9 and TRBJ2-1, with 10 bases that match TRBD2. Trimming cost V 0 bases and J 5 bases; bases outside gene matches: 11. Germline V lookup: CDR1 SGDLS, CDR2 YYNGEE. CDR3 length equals 18 residues. CDR3 DNA sequence: TGTGCCAGCAGCGTAGGAAAGGGGGGACTAGCGTCCGACAATGAGCAGTTCTTC. This translates into CASSVGKGGLASDNEQFF.

The chain carries TRBV27 and TRBJ2-1; no clear D. Germline CDR1 reads MNHEY; CDR2 reads SMNVEV (reference sequence). The V and J ends lost 5 bases and 4 bases respectively, with 15 bases between them. The CDR3 has 15 amino acids. CDR3 protein: CASSPGTQMYNEQFF. The DNA of the CDR3 is TGTGCCAGCAGTCCCGGTACTCAGATGTACAATGAGCAGTTCTTC.

The chain recombines TRBV7-8 with TRBJ1-2; D unclear. This CDR3 is built from 14 residues. V was shortened by 0 bases and J by 2 bases, with 7 bases between the two germline ends. Germline V gene lookup returns CDR1 SGHVS and CDR2 FQNEAQ. The CDR3 here is CASSLARQNYGYTF. The CDR3 DNA is TGTGCCAGCAGCTTAGCGAGGCAGAACTATGGCTACACCTTC.

The rearrangement joins TRBV2 to TRBJ1-2; D not resolved. Per the germline V gene, CDR1 is SNHLY and CDR2 is FYNNEI. The CDR3 runs to 15 residues. V was cut by 4 bases and J by 0 bases, with 12 bases left in between. CDR3 nucleotides: TGTGCCAGCAGTGCCATCTATGGGGCTAACTATGGCTACACCTTC. Residues: CASSAIYGANYGYTF.

About this clone itself: Compared with germline, one end of the junction differs, possibly owing to a read error. This chain links TRBV7-9 with TRBJ2-2; maybe TRBD1 (6 bases). The V gene's germline CDR1 is SEHNR and CDR2 FQNEAQ (reference sequence). The CDR3 is made up of 13 amino acids. The CDR3 spells CASSTGNAGELFF. In DNA, the CDR3 is TGTGCCAGCAGCACAGGGAACGCCGGGGAGCTGTTTTTT.

The CDR3 protein is CASSPWEGHMGYTF. The CDR3 coding sequence is TGTGCCAGCTCACCATGGGAAGGCCATATGGGCTACACCTTC. V usage is TRBV18 and J usage is TRBJ1-2; no clear D gene. V gave up 2 bases and J gave up 8 bases, with 15 bases separating them. The CDR3 is 14 residues long. Germline V lookup: CDR1 KGHSH, CDR2 LQKENI.

The chain uses TRBV18 and TRBJ2-1, with D possibly being TRBD1 (6 bases). V lost 5 bases, J lost 7 bases, and 9 bases lay in between. Per germline, CDR1 KGHSH and CDR2 LQKENI. The CDR3 runs to 12 residues. CDR3 coding DNA: TGTGCCAGCTCATCGGACAGTAATGAGCAGTTCTTC. It codes for CASSSDSNEQFF. Drawing the rest from reference TRBV18 and TRBJ2-1, the complete variable domain is NAGVMQNPRHLVRRRGQEARLRCSPMKGHSHVYWYRQLPEEGLKFMVYLQKENIIDESGMPKERFSAEFPKEGPSILRIQQVVRGDSAAYFCASSSDSNEQFFGPGTRLTVL.

V is TRBV7-9 and J is TRBJ2-1; 10 nucleotides line up with TRBD1. V lost 1 base, J lost 10 bases, and 10 bases stayed unmatched. This CDR3 contains 16 residues. The germline gives CDR1 SEHNR, CDR2 FQNEAQ (reference sequence). In nucleotides, the CDR3 is TGTGCCAGCAGCTTAGTTTTGGGACAGGGGATGAGAGAGCAGTTCTTC. Its translation is CASSLVLGQGMREQFF.